One and the same sample provided the 5 T cell receptor beta chains below, sequenced in a study of shared clonotypes between healthy human individuals. CD45RO-negative, CCR7-positively selected cells formed the naive CD8 fraction, excluding terminally differentiated effector memory CD45RA+ cells. Assay: immunoSEQ multiplex PCR; the TCRdb copy retains only in-frame clones and omits some. This sample has 1.5 million to 2.5 million clones, with over 85% found just once. The sequenced sample consisted of naive CD8+ T cells sorted from blood. These receptors were obtained from a man in his late teens or twenties in good health.

The genes are TRBV7-2 and TRBJ2-7, with D possibly being TRBD2 (6 bases). Trimming pared 1 base from V and 3 bases from J, leaving 13 bases between. The CDR3 runs 15 residues. Germline V gives CDR1 SGHTA, CDR2 FQGNSA. CDR3 sequence: CASSLGGGGNYEQYF. CDR3 bases: TGTGCCAGCAGCTTAGGCGGAGGAGGGAACTACGAGCAGTACTTC.

This clone was counted once. Additional DNA sequences in this sample encode the identical CDR3. The CDR3 loop is CASRLAGDYEQYF. CDR3 coding DNA: TGTGCCAGTAGGCTAGCGGGGGACTACGAGCAGTACTTC. The chain uses TRBV19 and TRBJ2-7; 10 bases align to TRBD2. V lost 6 bases, J lost 3 bases, and 2 bases stayed unmatched. This CDR3 region has 13 residues. CDR1 is LNHDA, CDR2 SQIVND, per germline (reference sequence).

As regards this clone: The sample carries other DNA sequences with the same CDR3. The chain recombines TRBV27 with TRBJ2-7; TRBD2 matches 13 bases. The CDR3 runs to 15 residues. V gave up 5 bases and J gave up 4 bases; unmatched junction bases: 5. Germline V gene lookup returns CDR1 MNHEY and CDR2 SMNVEV (reference sequence). CDR3 amino acids: CASSPGTSGAYEQYF. The DNA for the CDR3 is TGTGCCAGCAGTCCAGGGACTAGCGGGGCTTACGAGCAGTACTTC.

The CDR3 DNA reads TGTGCCAGCAGCTTCCTGGGTGCCACCTACAATGAGCAGTTCTTC. This codes for CASSFLGATYNEQFF. The rearrangement links TRBV6-6 to TRBJ2-1; no clear D. Germline V gene lookup returns CDR1 MNHNY and CDR2 SVGAGI (reference sequence). Trimming left V 6 bases short and J 2 bases short, with 14 bases between. The CDR3 spans 15 residues.

The chain links TRBV7-6 to TRBJ2-7; TRBD2 might be the D (7 bases). CDR3 length: 13 residues. V was cut by 1 base and J by 10 bases, with 14 bases left in between. Germline V gene data show CDR1 as SGHVS and CDR2 as FNYEAQ. CDR3 protein: CASSLEGDYPQYF. The CDR3 DNA is TGTGCCAGCAGCTTAGAGGGGGACTACCCACAGTACTTC.